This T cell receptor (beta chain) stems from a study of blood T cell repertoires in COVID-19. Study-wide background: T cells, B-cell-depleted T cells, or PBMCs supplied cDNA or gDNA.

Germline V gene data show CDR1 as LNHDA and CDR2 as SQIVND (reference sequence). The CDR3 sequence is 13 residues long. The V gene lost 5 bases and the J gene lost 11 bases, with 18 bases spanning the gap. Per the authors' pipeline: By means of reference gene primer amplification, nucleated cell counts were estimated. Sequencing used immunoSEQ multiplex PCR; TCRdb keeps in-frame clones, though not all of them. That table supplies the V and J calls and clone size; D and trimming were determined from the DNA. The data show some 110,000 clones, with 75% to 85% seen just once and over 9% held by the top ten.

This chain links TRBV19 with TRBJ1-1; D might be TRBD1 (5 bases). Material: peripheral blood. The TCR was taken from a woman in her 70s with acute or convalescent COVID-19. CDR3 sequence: CASSVDINVGAFF. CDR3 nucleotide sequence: TGTGCCAGTAGTGTGGACATTAACGTTGGGGCTTTCTTT.